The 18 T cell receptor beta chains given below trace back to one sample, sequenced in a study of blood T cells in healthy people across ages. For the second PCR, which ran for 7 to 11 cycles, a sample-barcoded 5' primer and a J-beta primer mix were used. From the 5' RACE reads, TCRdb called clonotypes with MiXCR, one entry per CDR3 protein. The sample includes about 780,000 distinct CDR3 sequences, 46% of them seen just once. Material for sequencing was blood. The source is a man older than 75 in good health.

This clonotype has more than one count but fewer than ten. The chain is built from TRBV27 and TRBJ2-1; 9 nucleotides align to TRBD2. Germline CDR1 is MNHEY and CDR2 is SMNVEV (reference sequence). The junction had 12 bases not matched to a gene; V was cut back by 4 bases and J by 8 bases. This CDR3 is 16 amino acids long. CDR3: CASSSLPGLAVHEQFF. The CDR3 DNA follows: TGTGCCAGCAGTTCGCTACCGGGACTAGCTGTCCATGAGCAGTTCTTC.

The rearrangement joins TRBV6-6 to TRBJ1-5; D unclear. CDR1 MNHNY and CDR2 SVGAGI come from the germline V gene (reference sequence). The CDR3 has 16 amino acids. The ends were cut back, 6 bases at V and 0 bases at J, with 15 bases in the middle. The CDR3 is CASSYDVGDSNQPQHF. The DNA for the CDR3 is TGTGCCAGCAGCTACGACGTGGGAGATAGCAATCAGCCCCAGCATTTT.

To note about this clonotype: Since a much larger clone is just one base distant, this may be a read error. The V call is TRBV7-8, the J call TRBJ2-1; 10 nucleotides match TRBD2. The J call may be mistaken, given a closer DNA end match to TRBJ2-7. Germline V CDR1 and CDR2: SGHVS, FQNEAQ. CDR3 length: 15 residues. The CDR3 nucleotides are TGTGCCAGCAGGCCTAGCGGGAGTTCGTACAATGAGCAGTACTTC. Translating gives CASRPSGSSYNEQYF.

This CDR3 reads CATGGSGTGAYEQYF. Written as DNA, the CDR3 is TGTGCCACCGGCGGCTCCGGGACAGGGGCCTACGAGCAGTACTTC. The chain has TRBV15 and TRBJ2-7; 10 bases are shared with TRBD1. The CDR3 runs to 15 residues. V gave up 8 bases and J gave up 2 bases; unmatched junction bases: 9. CDR1 is LNHNV, CDR2 YYDKDF, per germline (reference sequence).

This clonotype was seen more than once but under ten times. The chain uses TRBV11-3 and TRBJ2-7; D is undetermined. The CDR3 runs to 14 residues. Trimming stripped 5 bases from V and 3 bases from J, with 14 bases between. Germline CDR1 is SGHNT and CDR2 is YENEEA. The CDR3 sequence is CASSPSVRNYEQYF. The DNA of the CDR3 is TGTGCCAGCAGCCCCTCCGTCCGGAACTACGAGCAGTACTTC. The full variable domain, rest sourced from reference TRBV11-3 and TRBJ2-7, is EAGVVQSPRYKIIEKKQPVAFWCNPISGHNTLYWYLQNLGQGPELLIRYENEEAVDDSQLPKDRFSAERLKGVDSTLKIQPAELGDSAVYLCASSPSVRNYEQYFGPGTRLTVT.

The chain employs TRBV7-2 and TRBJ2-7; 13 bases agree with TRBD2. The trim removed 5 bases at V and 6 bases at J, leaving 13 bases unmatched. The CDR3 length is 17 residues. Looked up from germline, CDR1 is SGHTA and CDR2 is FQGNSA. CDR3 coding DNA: TGTGCCAGCAGCATCGGACTAGCGGGGGCGGGGGGGTCCGAGCAGTACTTC. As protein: CASSIGLAGAGGSEQYF.

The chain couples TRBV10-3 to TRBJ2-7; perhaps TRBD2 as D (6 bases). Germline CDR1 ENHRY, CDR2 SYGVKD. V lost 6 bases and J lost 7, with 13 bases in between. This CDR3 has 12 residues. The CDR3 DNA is TGTGCCATCAGGACCGGGACTTCTGAGCAGTACTTC. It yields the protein CAIRTGTSEQYF.

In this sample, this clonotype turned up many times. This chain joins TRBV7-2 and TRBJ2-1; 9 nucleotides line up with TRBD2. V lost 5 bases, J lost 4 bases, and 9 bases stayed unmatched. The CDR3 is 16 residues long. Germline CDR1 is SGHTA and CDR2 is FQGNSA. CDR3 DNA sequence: TGTGCCAGCAGCCCCGATGGGCTAGCGGGGTACAATGAGCAGTTCTTC. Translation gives CASSPDGLAGYNEQFF.

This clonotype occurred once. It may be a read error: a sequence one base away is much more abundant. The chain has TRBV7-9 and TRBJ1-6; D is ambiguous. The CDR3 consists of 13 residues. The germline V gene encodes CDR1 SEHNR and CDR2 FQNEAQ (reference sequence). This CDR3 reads CAGSLERGSPLHF. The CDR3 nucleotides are TGTGCCGGCAGCTTAGAGAGAGGGTCACCCCTCCACTTT.

The CDR3 sequence is CASSFQAGGGNEQFF. CDR3 DNA: TGTGCCAGCAGCTTTCAAGCGGGAGGTGGCAATGAGCAGTTCTTC. The chain couples TRBV7-6 to TRBJ2-1; 9 positions agree with TRBD2. CDR3 length equals 15 residues. V was pared by 3 bases and J by 6 bases, with 6 bases of the junction left unmatched. Per the germline V gene, CDR1 is SGHVS and CDR2 is FNYEAQ. The full variable domain, in which reference TRBV7-6 and TRBJ2-1 provide the parts outside the CDR3, is GAGVSQSPRYKVTKRGQDVALRCDPISGHVSLYWYRQALGQGPEFLTYFNYEAQQDKSGLPNDRFSAERPEGSISTLTIQRTEQRDSAMYRCASSFQAGGGNEQFFGPGTRLTVL.

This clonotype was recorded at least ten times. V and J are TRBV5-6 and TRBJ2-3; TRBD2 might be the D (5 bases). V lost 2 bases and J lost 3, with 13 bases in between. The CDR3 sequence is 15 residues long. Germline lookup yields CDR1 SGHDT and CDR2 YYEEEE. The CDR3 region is CASSFRGRGTDTQYF. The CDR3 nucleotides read TGTGCCAGCAGCTTTCGAGGCCGGGGAACAGATACGCAGTATTTT.

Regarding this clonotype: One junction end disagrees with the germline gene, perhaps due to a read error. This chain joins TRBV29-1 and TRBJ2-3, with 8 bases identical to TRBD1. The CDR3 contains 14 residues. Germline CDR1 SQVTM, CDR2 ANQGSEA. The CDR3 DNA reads TGCAACGTTGAGCGGACAGGGAGCACAGATACGCAGTATTTT. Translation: CNVERTGSTDTQYF.

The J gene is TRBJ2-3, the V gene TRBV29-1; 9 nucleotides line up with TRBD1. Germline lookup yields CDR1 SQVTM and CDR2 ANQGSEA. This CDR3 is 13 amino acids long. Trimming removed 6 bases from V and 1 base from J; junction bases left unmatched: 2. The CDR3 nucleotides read TGCAGCGTCGGGACAGGGCGCACAGATACGCAGTATTTT. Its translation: CSVGTGRTDTQYF.

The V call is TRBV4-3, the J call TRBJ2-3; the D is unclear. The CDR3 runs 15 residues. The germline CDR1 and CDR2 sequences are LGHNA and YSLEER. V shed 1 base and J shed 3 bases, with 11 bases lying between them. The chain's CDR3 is CASSQGTLGTDTQYF. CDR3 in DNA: TGCGCCAGCAGCCAAGGCACCCTAGGAACAGATACGCAGTATTTT.

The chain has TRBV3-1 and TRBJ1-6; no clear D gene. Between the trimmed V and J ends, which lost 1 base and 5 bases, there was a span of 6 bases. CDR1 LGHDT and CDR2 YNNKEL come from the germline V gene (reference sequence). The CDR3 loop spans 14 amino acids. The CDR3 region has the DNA TGTGCCAGCAGCCAAGGCCGGGATAATTCACCCCTCCACTTT. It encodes CASSQGRDNSPLHF. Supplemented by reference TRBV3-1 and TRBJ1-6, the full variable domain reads DTAVSQTPKYLVTQMGNDKSIKCEQNLGHDTMYWYKQDSKKFLKIMFSYNNKELIINETVPNRFSPKSPDKAHLNLHINSLELGDSAVYFCASSQGRDNSPLHFGNGTRLTVT.

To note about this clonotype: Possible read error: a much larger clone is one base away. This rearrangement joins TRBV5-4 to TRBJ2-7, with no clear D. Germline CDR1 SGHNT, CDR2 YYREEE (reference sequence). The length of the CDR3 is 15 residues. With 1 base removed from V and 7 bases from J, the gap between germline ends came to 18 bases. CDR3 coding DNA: TGTGCCAGCAGCTTGTCAGGCCCCAGTTCCCATGAGCAGTACTTC. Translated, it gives CASSLSGPSSHEQYF. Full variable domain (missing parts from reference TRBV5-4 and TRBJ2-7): ETGVTQSPTHLIKTRGQQVTLRCSSQSGHNTVSWYQQALGQGPQFIFQYYREEENGRGNFPPRFSGLQFPNYSSELNVNALELDDSALYLCASSLSGPSSHEQYFGPGTRLTVT.

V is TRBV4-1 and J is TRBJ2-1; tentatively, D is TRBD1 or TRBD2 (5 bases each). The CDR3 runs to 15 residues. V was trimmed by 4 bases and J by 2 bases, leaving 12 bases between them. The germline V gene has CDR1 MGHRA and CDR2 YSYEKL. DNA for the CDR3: TGCGCCAGCAGCCCGACAGAGGGTACCTACAATGAGCAGTTCTTC. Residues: CASSPTEGTYNEQFF.

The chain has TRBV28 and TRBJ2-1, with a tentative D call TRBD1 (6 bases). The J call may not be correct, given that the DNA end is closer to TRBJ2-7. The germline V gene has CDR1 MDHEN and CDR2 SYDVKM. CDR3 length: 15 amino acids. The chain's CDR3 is CASITDRRTYNEQYF. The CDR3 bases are TGTGCCAGCATTACTGACAGGCGCACCTACAATGAGCAGTACTTC.